Listed here is a single T cell receptor beta chain. Trimming took 6 bases from V and 8 from J; bases not matched to a gene: 2. The V gene's germline CDR1 is PRHDT and CDR2 FYEKMQ (reference sequence). This CDR3 comprises 13 residues. This sample is drawn from a study of blood T cell repertoires in COVID-19. Study overall: Samples came from the United States, Italy and Spain, spanning acute and convalescent COVID-19. PBMCs, B-cell-depleted T cells, or T cells provided the cDNA or gDNA that made up the material.

In the source study's methods: Amplification of reference gene primers provided the estimated nucleated cell counts. The data were produced by immunoSEQ multiplex PCR, yet TCRdb's version contains in-frame clones alone and is incomplete. V and J calls and clone size are as listed in that table; D and trimming were resolved from the DNA. The sample includes 120,000 to 150,000 clones, over 70% of them seen just once. What was sequenced was peripheral blood. The rearrangement links TRBV13 to TRBJ2-1; 12 nucleotides line up with TRBD2. The receptor was derived from a man in his fifties with active or convalescent COVID-19. Here the CDR3 reads CASRTSGRHEQFF. The CDR3 bases are TGTGCCAGCAGGACTAGCGGGAGACATGAGCAGTTCTTC.